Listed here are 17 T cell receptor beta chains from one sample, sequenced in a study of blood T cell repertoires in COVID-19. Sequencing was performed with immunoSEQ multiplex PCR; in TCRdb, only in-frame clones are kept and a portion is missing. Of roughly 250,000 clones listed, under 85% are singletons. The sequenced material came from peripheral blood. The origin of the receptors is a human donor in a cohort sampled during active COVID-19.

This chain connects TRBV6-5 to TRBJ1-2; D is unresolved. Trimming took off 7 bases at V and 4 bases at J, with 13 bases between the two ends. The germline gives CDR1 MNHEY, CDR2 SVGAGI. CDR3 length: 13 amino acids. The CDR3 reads CASNAGRAYGYTF. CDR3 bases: TGTGCCAGCAACGCCGGGCGGGCCTATGGCTACACCTTC.

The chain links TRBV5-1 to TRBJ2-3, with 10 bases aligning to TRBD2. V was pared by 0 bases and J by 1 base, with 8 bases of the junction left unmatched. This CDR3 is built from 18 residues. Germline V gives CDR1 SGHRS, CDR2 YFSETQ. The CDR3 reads CASSLGSSGRGGTDTQYF. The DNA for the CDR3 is TGCGCCAGCAGCTTGGGGTCTAGCGGGAGAGGGGGCACAGATACGCAGTATTTT.

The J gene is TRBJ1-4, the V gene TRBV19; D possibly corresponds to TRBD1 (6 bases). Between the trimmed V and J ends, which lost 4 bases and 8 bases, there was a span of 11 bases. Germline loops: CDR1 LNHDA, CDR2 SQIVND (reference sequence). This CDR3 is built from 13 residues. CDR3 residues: CASSKAGVEKLFF. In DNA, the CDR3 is TGTGCCAGTAGTAAGGCAGGGGTCGAAAAACTGTTTTTT.

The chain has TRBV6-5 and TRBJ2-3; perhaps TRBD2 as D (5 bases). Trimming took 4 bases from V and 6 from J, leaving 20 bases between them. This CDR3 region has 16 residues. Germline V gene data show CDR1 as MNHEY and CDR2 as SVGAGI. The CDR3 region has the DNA TGTGCCAGCAGTTCGTCGGCCGGGGTCCGGCGGGATACGCAGTATTTT. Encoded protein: CASSSSAGVRRDTQYF.

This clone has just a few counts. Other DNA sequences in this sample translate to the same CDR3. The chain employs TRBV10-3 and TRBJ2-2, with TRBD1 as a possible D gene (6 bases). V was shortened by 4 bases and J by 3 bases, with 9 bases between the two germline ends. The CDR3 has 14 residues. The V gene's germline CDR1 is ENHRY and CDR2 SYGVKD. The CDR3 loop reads CAISGAGDTGELFF. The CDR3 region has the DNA TGTGCCATCAGTGGGGCAGGGGACACCGGGGAGCTGTTTTTT.

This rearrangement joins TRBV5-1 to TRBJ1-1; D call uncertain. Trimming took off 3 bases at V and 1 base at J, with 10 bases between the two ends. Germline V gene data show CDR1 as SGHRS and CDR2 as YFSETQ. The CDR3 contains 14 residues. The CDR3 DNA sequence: TGCGCCAGCAGCTCGCAGGTTTCGAACACTGAAGCTTTCTTT. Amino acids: CASSSQVSNTEAFF.

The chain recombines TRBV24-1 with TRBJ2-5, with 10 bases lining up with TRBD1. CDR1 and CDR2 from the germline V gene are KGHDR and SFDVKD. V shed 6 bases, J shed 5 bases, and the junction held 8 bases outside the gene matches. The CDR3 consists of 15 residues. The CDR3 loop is CATSLTGQGHETQYF. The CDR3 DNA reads TGTGCCACCAGTCTAACGGGACAGGGGCACGAGACCCAGTACTTC.

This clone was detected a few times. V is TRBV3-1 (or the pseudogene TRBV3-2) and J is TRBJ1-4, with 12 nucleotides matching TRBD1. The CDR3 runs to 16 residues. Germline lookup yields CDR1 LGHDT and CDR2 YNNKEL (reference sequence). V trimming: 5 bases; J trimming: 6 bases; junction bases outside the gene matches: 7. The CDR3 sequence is CASSSGTGGADEKLFF. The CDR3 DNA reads TGTGCCAGCAGCTCCGGGACAGGGGGCGCGGATGAAAAACTGTTTTTT.

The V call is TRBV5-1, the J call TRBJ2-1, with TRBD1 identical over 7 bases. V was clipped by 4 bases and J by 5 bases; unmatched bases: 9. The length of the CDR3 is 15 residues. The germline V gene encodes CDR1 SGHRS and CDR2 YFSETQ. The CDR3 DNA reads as TGCGCCAGCAGCCAACAGGGGAACGGCAACAATGAGCAGTTCTTC. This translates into CASSQQGNGNNEQFF.

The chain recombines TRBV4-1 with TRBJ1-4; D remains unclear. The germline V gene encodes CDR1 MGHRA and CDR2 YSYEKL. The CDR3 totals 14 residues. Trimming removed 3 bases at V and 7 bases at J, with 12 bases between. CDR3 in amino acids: CASSQGGFSEKLFF. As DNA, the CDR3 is TGCGCCAGCAGCCAGGGAGGATTCAGTGAAAAACTGTTTTTT.

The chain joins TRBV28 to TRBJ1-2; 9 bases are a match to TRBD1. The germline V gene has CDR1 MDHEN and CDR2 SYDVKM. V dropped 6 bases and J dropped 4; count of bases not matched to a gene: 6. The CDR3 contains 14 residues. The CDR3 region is CASRGTGWVYGYTF. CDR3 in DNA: TGTGCCAGCAGGGGGACAGGGTGGGTCTATGGCTACACCTTC.

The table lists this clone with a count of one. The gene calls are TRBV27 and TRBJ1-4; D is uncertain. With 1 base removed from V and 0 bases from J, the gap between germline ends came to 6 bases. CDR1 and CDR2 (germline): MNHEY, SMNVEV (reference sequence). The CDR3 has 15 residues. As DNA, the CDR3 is TGTGCCAGCAGTTTATTCACGGCAACTAATGAAAAACTGTTTTTT. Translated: CASSLFTATNEKLFF.

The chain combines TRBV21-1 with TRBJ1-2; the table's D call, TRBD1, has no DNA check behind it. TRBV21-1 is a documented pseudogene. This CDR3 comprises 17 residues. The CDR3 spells CASSKGNGTGVTYGYTF. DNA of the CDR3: TGTGCCAGCAGCAAAGGAAATGGGACAGGGGTAACCTATGGCTACACCTTC.

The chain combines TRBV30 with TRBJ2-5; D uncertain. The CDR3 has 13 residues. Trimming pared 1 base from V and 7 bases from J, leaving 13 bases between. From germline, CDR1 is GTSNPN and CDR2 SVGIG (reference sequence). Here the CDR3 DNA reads TGTGCCTGGAGTGGTATGCCGAGAGGGACCCAGTACTTC. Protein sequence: CAWSGMPRGTQYF.

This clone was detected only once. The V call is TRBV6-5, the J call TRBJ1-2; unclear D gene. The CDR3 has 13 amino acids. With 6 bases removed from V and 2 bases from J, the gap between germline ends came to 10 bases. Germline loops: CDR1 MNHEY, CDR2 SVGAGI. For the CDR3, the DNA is TGTGCCAGCAGACCGACTCAGAACTATGGCTACACCTTC. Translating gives CASRPTQNYGYTF.

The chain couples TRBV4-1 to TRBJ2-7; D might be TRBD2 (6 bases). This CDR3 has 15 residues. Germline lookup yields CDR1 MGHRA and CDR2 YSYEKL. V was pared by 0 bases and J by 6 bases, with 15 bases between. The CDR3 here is CASSQEGLRGSEQYF. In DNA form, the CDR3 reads TGCGCCAGCAGCCAAGAGGGACTCCGCGGCAGCGAGCAGTACTTC.

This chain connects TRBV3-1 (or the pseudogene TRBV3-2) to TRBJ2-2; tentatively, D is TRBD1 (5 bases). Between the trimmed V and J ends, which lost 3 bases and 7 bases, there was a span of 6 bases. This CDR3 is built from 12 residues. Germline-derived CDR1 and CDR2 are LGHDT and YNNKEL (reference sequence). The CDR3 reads CASSHRDGELFF. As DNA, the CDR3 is TGTGCCAGCAGCCACAGGGACGGGGAGCTGTTTTTT.